What follows are 5 T cell receptor beta chains derived from one specimen sequenced in a study of long-term antiretroviral therapy in people with HIV. They ran version v3.0 of the immunoSEQ assay at survey level. Generated by immunoSEQ multiplex PCR, the TCRdb table keeps only in-frame clones and is missing some. The data show around 20,000 clones, with about four fifths seen just once and around 6% held by the top ten. The input for sequencing was unsorted PBMCs, taken at the start of antiretroviral therapy, before treatment. The source is a man younger than 30 with HIV.

The chain has TRBV6-5 and TRBJ2-2; TRBD2 might be the D (6 bases). V lost 6 bases and J 7 bases, leaving 15 bases between the germline ends. Per the germline V gene, CDR1 is MNHEY and CDR2 is SVGAGI. There are 14 residues in the CDR3. The CDR3 DNA sequence: TGTGCCAGCAGGCGGGATAATTTCGTCGGGGAGCTGTTTTTT. It encodes CASRRDNFVGELFF.

This chain connects TRBV30 to TRBJ1-5, with D tentatively TRBD1 (6 bases). The ends were cut back, 1 base at V and 1 base at J, with 14 bases in the middle. The germline CDR1 and CDR2 sequences are GTSNPN and SVGIG (reference sequence). The CDR3 consists of 16 residues. The CDR3 is CAWSAMGGGSNQPQHF. The CDR3 bases are TGTGCCTGGAGTGCCATGGGGGGCGGAAGCAATCAGCCCCAGCATTTT.

The sample holds a few counts of this clone. This chain joins TRBV19 and TRBJ1-1; no definite D call. The CDR3 length is 13 residues. CDR1 LNHDA and CDR2 SQIVND come from the germline V gene (reference sequence). Deletions cut 5 bases from V and 4 bases from J, with 11 bases between. CDR3: CASSPLGGTEAFF. In nucleotides, the CDR3 is TGTGCCAGTAGTCCTTTGGGAGGCACTGAAGCTTTCTTT.

The chain combines TRBV5-1 with TRBJ2-3; D not certain. V was shortened by 2 bases and J by 0 bases, with 10 bases between the two germline ends. CDR3 size: 15 residues. In germline, CDR1 is SGHRS, CDR2 YFSETQ. In DNA form, the CDR3 reads TGCGCCAGCAGCTTAGTAGACCGCAGCACAGATACGCAGTATTTT. Translated, it gives CASSLVDRSTDTQYF.

The chain carries TRBV6-5 and TRBJ2-7; maybe TRBD2 (6 bases). Trimming stripped 8 bases from V and 0 bases from J, with 11 bases between. The V gene's germline CDR1 is MNHEY and CDR2 SVGAGI. The CDR3 is 13 amino acids. For the CDR3, the DNA is TGTGCCAGCCGGCCCGGGGGCTCCTACGAGCAGTACTTC. This encodes CASRPGGSYEQYF.